The present TCR beta chain was sequenced within a study of blood T cell repertoires in COVID-19 (dated by TCRdb to the early 2020s). Notes on the research overall: The collaborator samples originated in the United States, Italy and Spain and spanned the acute and convalescent phases of COVID-19. The material from the prospective study consisted of cDNA or gDNA derived from T cells, B-cell-depleted T cells, or PBMCs. Deeply sampled blood TCRbeta repertoires from subjects exposed to, actively infected with, or recovered from COVID-19 were included in the dataset. The repertoires were released in a freely available public database intended as a resource for research on the immune response to SARS-CoV-2. The samples were drawn from the first 160 participants of the ongoing ImmuneRACE study and from some 1,300 subjects provided by 6 global collaborators. A de-identified subject ID, COVID-19 status, age in years and sex were almost always included in the sample metadata. Where HLA class I and class II types were available, the types were taken from metadata supplied by the sample provider, not from assay-based typing. Overall results and qualifications from the work: The amount of clinical and demographic metadata varied by source and participant and was provided uncurated.

For CDR1 and CDR2, the germline V gene lists SGHRS and YFSETQ. The CDR3 contains 15 residues, cysteine and phenylalanine counted. CDR3 DNA is the only sequence kept; it has 45 bases, read in frame from the first base. V trim: 4 bases; J trim: 0 bases; unmatched bases: 6. Concerning this clone itself: The antigen this receptor binds is unknown. Nothing much larger sits one base from this clone, and base qualities are not available.

Collaborating institutions collected whole blood in K2EDTA tubes following their own protocols. Collaborator samples were shipped for TCRbeta analysis as frozen whole blood, isolated PBMCs, or DNA extracted from either sample type. TCRbeta CDR3 regions were amplified from genomic DNA by means of the immunoSEQ Assay, a bias-controlled multiplex PCR. The authors' pipeline ran thus. Nucleated cell counts per sample were estimated from amplification of reference gene primers within the assay. Sequence reads were collapsed and filtered to measure the absolute abundance of every unique TCRbeta CDR3 rearrangement. For each sample, productive Simpson clonality was calculated as the square root of Simpson's diversity index over productive rearrangements. The source is immuneACCESS, and TCRdb retained only in-frame sequences with V and J called. Part of the clones is not carried over; for the studies checked, unresolved V genes explain less than half of this, and the remainder is unexplained. V, J and clone size are those of that table, while D and trimming were read from the DNA. This sample is represented by 200,000 or so clones; about 82% of them were singletons. The ten most abundant clones make up about 5.5% of the sample.

The TCR was taken from a woman aged 25 to 39 with acute or convalescent COVID-19. Sequencing was performed on peripheral blood. The chain employs TRBV5-1 and TRBJ1-2, with 7 central nucleotides matching TRBD1. The DNA sequence reads TGCGCCAGCAGCGTTAGGGACAGCGCTAACTATGGCTACACCTTC. This codes for CASSVRDSANYGYTF.